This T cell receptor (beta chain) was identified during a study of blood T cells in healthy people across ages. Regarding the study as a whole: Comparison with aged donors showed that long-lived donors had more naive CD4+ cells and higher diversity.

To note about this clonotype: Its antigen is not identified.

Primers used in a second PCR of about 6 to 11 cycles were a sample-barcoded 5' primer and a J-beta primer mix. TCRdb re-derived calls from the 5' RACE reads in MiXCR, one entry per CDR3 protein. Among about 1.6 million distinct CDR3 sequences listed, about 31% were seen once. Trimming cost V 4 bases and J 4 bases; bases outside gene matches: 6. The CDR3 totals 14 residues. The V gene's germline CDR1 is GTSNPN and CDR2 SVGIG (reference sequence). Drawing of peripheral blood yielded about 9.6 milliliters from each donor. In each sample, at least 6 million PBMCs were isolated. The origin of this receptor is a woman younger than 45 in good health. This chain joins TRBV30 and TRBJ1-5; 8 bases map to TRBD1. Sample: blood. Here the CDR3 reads CAWTVRGPNQPQHF. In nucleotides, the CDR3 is TGTGCCTGGACGGTCAGGGGGCCTAATCAGCCCCAGCATTTT.